This T cell receptor beta chain was obtained from a study of T cell responses to AZD1222 COVID-19 vaccine. Study outcomes and limitations: Spike-specific TCR breadth and depth went up after people got two AZD1222 doses.

Note on this clone: The antigen is unknown.

V lost 4 bases and J lost 4, with 15 bases in between. This CDR3 has 15 amino acids. Germline CDR1 SGDLS, CDR2 YYNGEE. Pooling of second doses given at about 4 or about 12 weeks was done. Clones were read by immunoSEQ multiplex PCR, and TCRdb kept only the in-frame ones, dropping some. The sample carries over 75,000 clones, 80% to 90% recorded once. The receptor's source is an adult who received the AZD1222 COVID-19 vaccine. The chain has TRBV9 and TRBJ2-1; D is unclear. The source material was peripheral blood, sampled 28 days after the second AZD1222 dose. CDR3 DNA sequence: TGTGCCAGCAGCCCCCCCCCAGGCCCTTACAATGAGCAGTTCTTC. Its protein product is CASSPPPGPYNEQFF.